These 31 T cell receptor beta chains originate from one sample sequenced in a study of stem cell transplantation in POMP-related autoinflammatory disease. Data came from immunoSEQ multiplex PCR; TCRdb stores just in-frame clones and leaves some out. The sample lists more than 20,000 clones, about 81% seen once, with less than 3% in the top ten. This sample comprised CD4+ T cells from PBMCs, obtained before stem cell transplantation. The receptors come from a human donor with POMP-related autoinflammation and immune dysregulation (PRAID).

This clone was counted a single time. V gene TRBV4-1 combines with J gene TRBJ1-2; no firm D call. Per the germline V gene, CDR1 is MGHRA and CDR2 is YSYEKL. The CDR3 contains 16 residues. The ends were cut back, 0 bases at V and 3 bases at J, with 14 bases in the middle. The CDR3 is CASSQDRRPLDYGYTF. The DNA of the CDR3 is TGCGCCAGCAGCCAAGATAGGAGGCCGCTTGACTATGGCTACACCTTC.

The chain has TRBV30 and TRBJ1-2; possible D gene TRBD1, 5 bases. Trimming removed 0 bases at V and 1 base at J, with 18 bases between. The CDR3 is 17 residues long. Germline lookup yields CDR1 GTSNPN and CDR2 SVGIG (reference sequence). This CDR3 reads CAWSVSVFRGFNYGYTF. The CDR3, as DNA: TGTGCCTGGAGTGTATCAGTTTTTCGGGGCTTTAACTATGGCTACACCTTC.

The rearrangement joins TRBV5-1 to TRBJ1-6; D might be TRBD1 (6 bases). Germline CDR1 SGHRS, CDR2 YFSETQ. Trimming cost V 0 bases and J 10 bases, with 11 bases left between them. CDR3 length equals 14 residues. The CDR3 DNA reads TGCGCCAGCAGCTTGGAACAGGGTGGGTCACCCCTCCACTTT. Its protein is CASSLEQGGSPLHF.

The V and J genes are TRBV7-9 and TRBJ2-1, with D maybe TRBD2 (5 bases). CDR3 length: 14 amino acids. Per the germline V gene, CDR1 is SEHNR and CDR2 is FQNEAQ (reference sequence). Trimming took 1 base from V and 9 from J, leaving 13 bases between them. CDR3 amino acids: CASSLVSGKVEQFF. DNA of the CDR3: TGTGCCAGCAGCTTAGTATCGGGGAAAGTTGAGCAGTTCTTC.

This clone was seen only a few times. The chain has TRBV29-1 and TRBJ1-3; no clear D. This CDR3 spans 14 amino acids. Germline CDR1 reads SQVTM; CDR2 reads ANQGSEA. V was shortened by 4 bases and J by 1 base, with 11 bases between the two germline ends. The DNA for the CDR3 is TGCAGCGTTGGAGATTCGGCTTCTGGAAACACCATATATTTT. Translated, it gives CSVGDSASGNTIYF. Using reference TRBV29-1 and TRBJ1-3 for the parts outside the CDR3, the full variable domain is SAVISQKPSRDICQRGTSLTIQCQVDSQVTMMFWYRQQPGQSLTLIATANQGSEATYESGFVIDKFPISRPNLTFSTLTVSNMSPEDSSIYLCSVGDSASGNTIYFGEGSWLTVV.

V and J are TRBV27 and TRBJ1-1; no firm D call. Germline V CDR1 and CDR2: MNHEY, SMNVEV (reference sequence). The V end was cut by 3 bases, the J end by 0 bases, with 8 bases between. This CDR3 spans 14 amino acids. The CDR3 loop reads CASSLKGLNTEAFF. CDR3 DNA: TGTGCCAGCAGTTTGAAGGGATTGAACACTGAAGCTTTCTTT.

The sample holds one count of this clone. This chain's CDR3 is CASSLGSETQYF. CDR3 nucleotide sequence: TGCGCCAGCAGCTTGGGCTCAGAGACCCAGTACTTC. V is TRBV5-1 and J is TRBJ2-5; no firm D call. Trimming shortened V by 0 bases and J by 4 bases, and 4 bases separated the two germline ends. The CDR3 is 12 residues long. Germline V gene lookup returns CDR1 SGHRS and CDR2 YFSETQ.

This clone occurred a few times. The gene calls are TRBV29-1 and TRBJ1-5; 10 nucleotides line up with TRBD1. In germline, CDR1 is SQVTM, CDR2 ANQGSEA. CDR3 size: 13 residues. Unmatched junction bases numbered 7, after V lost 7 bases and J lost 7 bases. CDR3: CSAGDRGNQPQHF. In DNA form, the CDR3 reads TGCAGCGCCGGGGACAGGGGAAACCAGCCCCAGCATTTT.

The CDR3 loop is CASSLGLAGAGTGELFF. The CDR3 DNA is TGTGCCAGCAGCCTCGGACTAGCGGGGGCGGGCACCGGGGAGCTGTTTTTT. The rearrangement links TRBV2 to TRBJ2-2; the match to TRBD2 covers 13 bases. The CDR3 spans 17 residues. The junction had 8 bases not matched to a gene; V was cut back by 6 bases and J by 4 bases. Germline V lookup: CDR1 SNHLY, CDR2 FYNNEI.

This chain uses TRBV9 with TRBJ2-1; 7 bases are shared with TRBD2. V was pared by 2 bases and J by 6 bases, with 2 bases of the junction left unmatched. Germline CDR1 SGDLS, CDR2 YYNGEE. The CDR3 length is 13 residues. The CDR3 DNA follows: TGTGCCAGCAGCGTGGGAGGGTCCAATGAGCAGTTCTTC. It encodes CASSVGGSNEQFF.

A few counts support this clone. The chain joins TRBV19 to TRBJ1-5; D ambiguous. In germline, CDR1 is LNHDA, CDR2 SQIVND (reference sequence). The V and J ends lost 5 bases and 9 bases respectively, with 11 bases between them. CDR3 length equals 12 residues. The CDR3 coding sequence is TGTGCCAGTAGTCCTTCGATCAGGCCCCAGCATTTT. It is translated as CASSPSIRPQHF.

The chain uses TRBV5-1 and TRBJ1-2; tentatively, D is TRBD1 (6 bases). Germline V CDR1 and CDR2: SGHRS, YFSETQ. The CDR3 contains 12 residues. The V and J ends lost 4 bases and 13 bases respectively, with 17 bases between them. The DNA of the CDR3 is TGCGCCAGCAGCCCAGGGGAAAGTTACGGCACCTTC. Its translation: CASSPGESYGTF. Complete variable domain (other parts from reference TRBV5-1 and TRBJ1-2): KAGVTQTPRYLIKTRGQQVTLSCSPISGHRSVSWYQQTPGQGLQFLFEYFSETQRNKGNFPGRFSGRQFSNSRSEMNVSTLELGDSALYLCASSPGESYGTFGSGTRLTVV.

The rearrangement uses TRBV10-3 and TRBJ2-3; tentatively, D is TRBD2 (5 bases). Trimming left V 0 bases short and J 5 bases short, with 12 bases between. The length of the CDR3 is 15 residues. Germline V gene data show CDR1 as ENHRY and CDR2 as SYGVKD. The CDR3 loop is CAISESRTAGDTQYF. CDR3 nucleotides: TGTGCCATCAGTGAGTCAAGGACTGCCGGAGATACGCAGTATTTT.

The chain joins TRBV23-1 to TRBJ2-7; 8 bases line up with TRBD2. TRBV23-1 is flagged as an ORF with uncertain function. The junction had 2 bases not matched to a gene; V was cut back by 0 bases and J by 10 bases. The CDR3 extends over 12 amino acids. CDR3 protein: CASSQSAGGQYF. CDR3 DNA sequence: TGCGCCAGCAGTCAATCCGCGGGGGGCCAGTACTTC.

V usage is TRBV5-1 and J usage is TRBJ2-3; D call uncertain. Germline loops: CDR1 SGHRS, CDR2 YFSETQ. V was pared by 1 base and J by 5 bases, with 5 bases between. The CDR3 has 12 amino acids. CDR3 residues: CASSLPEDTQYF. CDR3 sequence (DNA): TGCGCCAGCAGCTTGCCAGAAGATACGCAGTATTTT.

The CDR3, as DNA: TGTGCCAGCAGCAAAGAGTGCAGGACAGGGGACCTCCTATTGCCCGAGCAGTACTTC. Protein: CASSKECRTGDLLLPEQYF. The chain links TRBV21-1 to TRBJ2-7; TRBD1, as called in the table, went unchecked against the DNA. TRBV21-1 is labeled a pseudogene. This CDR3 contains 19 residues.

The V call is TRBV19, the J call TRBJ1-3, with D unclear. This CDR3 region has 16 residues. V was clipped by 0 bases and J by 2 bases, with 11 bases between them. From germline, CDR1 is LNHDA and CDR2 SQIVND (reference sequence). DNA of the CDR3: TGTGCCAGTAGTATAGATCGAGGGTGGACTGGAAACACCATATATTTT. This codes for CASSIDRGWTGNTIYF. Full variable domain (rest looked up from reference TRBV19 and TRBJ1-3): DGGITQSPKYLFRKEGQNVTLSCEQNLNHDAMYWYRQDPGQGLRLIYYSQIVNDFQKGDIAEGYSVSREKKESFPLTVTSAQKNPTAFYLCASSIDRGWTGNTIYFGEGSWLTVV.

This clone is a singleton in its sample. The chain employs TRBV11-2 and TRBJ1-1; D is unresolved. Germline values: CDR1 SGHAT, CDR2 FQNNGV. V lost 0 bases, J lost 11 bases, and 13 bases lay in between. CDR3 length: 13 amino acids. The CDR3 loop is CASSLDLRERAFF. The CDR3 DNA follows: TGTGCCAGCAGCTTAGATCTTCGGGAAAGGGCTTTCTTT.

V usage is TRBV18 and J usage is TRBJ2-5, with D perhaps matching TRBD2 (5 bases). The CDR3 is 14 residues long. The V and J ends lost 6 bases and 2 bases respectively, with 13 bases between them. Germline V gives CDR1 KGHSH, CDR2 LQKENI. The CDR3 coding sequence is TGTGCCAGCTCTCCTACCGGGGTTCAAGAGACCCAGTACTTC. Its translation: CASSPTGVQETQYF. The complete variable domain, with remaining parts taken from reference TRBV18 and TRBJ2-5, reads NAGVMQNPRHLVRRRGQEARLRCSPMKGHSHVYWYRQLPEEGLKFMVYLQKENIIDESGMPKERFSAEFPKEGPSILRIQQVVRGDSAAYFCASSPTGVQETQYFGPGTRLLVL.

This clone has a single count. The chain is built from TRBV10-3 and TRBJ1-1; TRBD1 is a possible D gene (5 bases). The CDR3 spans 14 residues. V was shortened by 2 bases and J by 2 bases, with 9 bases between the two germline ends. Germline values: CDR1 ENHRY, CDR2 SYGVKD. The CDR3 DNA reads as TGTGCCATCAGTGAGAGACAGAGTAACACTGAAGCTTTCTTT. It encodes CAISERQSNTEAFF.

The CDR3 sequence: CASGLPPGDAYF. The DNA of the CDR3 is TGTGCTAGTGGTTTGCCGCCAGGGGACGCGTACTTC. This chain joins TRBV12-5 and TRBJ2-4, with D perhaps TRBD1 (6 bases). Deletions cut 2 bases from V and 15 bases from J, with 14 bases between. Looked up from germline, CDR1 is LGHNT and CDR2 is FRNRAP. The CDR3 covers 12 residues.

The rearrangement joins TRBV5-1 to TRBJ2-7; D call uncertain. The germline CDR1 and CDR2 sequences are SGHRS and YFSETQ. The CDR3 is made up of 12 amino acids. The V end lost 7 bases, the J end lost 4 bases, and 12 bases lay between the germline ends. CDR3 DNA sequence: TGCGCCAGCTCAGTGCCTTCTTACGAGCAGTACTTC. It is translated as CASSVPSYEQYF. Based on the CDR3 plus reference TRBV5-1 and TRBJ2-7, the full variable domain is KAGVTQTPRYLIKTRGQQVTLSCSPISGHRSVSWYQQTPGQGLQFLFEYFSETQRNKGNFPGRFSGRQFSNSRSEMNVSTLELGDSALYLCASSVPSYEQYFGPGTRLTVT.

The rearrangement links TRBV7-2 to TRBJ2-5; D is uncertain. Between the trimmed V and J ends, which lost 1 base and 7 bases, there was a span of 10 bases. This CDR3 region has 13 residues. CDR1 and CDR2 (germline): SGHTA, FQGNSA. DNA for the CDR3: TGTGCCAGCAGCTTAGGAGAGATAGGGACCCAGTACTTC. Translating it yields CASSLGEIGTQYF.

The chain combines TRBV4-1 with TRBJ1-2; TRBD1 is a possible D gene (5 bases). V was trimmed by 0 bases and J by 10 bases, leaving 9 bases between them. There are 12 residues in the CDR3. The germline V gene encodes CDR1 MGHRA and CDR2 YSYEKL. The CDR3 DNA is TGCGCCAGCAGCCAAGACAGGGTTGACTACACCTTC. Its translation: CASSQDRVDYTF.

The sample holds one count of this clone. V is TRBV18 and J is TRBJ1-2, with 10 nucleotides matching TRBD1. The CDR3 contains 13 residues. V shed 3 bases, J shed 9 bases, and the junction held 4 bases outside the gene matches. Germline V CDR1 and CDR2: KGHSH, LQKENI. CDR3 sequence reads: CASSPGQGRSYTF. DNA for the CDR3: TGTGCCAGCTCACCGGGACAGGGGCGAAGCTACACCTTC.

The genes are TRBV5-4 and TRBJ1-4; 11 bases map to TRBD1. This CDR3 spans 15 amino acids. The V segment lost 4 bases and the J segment 8 bases; nucleotides outside the gene matches: 7. Germline V gives CDR1 SGHNT, CDR2 YYREEE (reference sequence). As DNA, the CDR3 is TGTGCCAGCAGCACCTGGACAGGGGGCAAGGAAAAACTGTTTTTT. This sequence encodes CASSTWTGGKEKLFF.

This clone was found a few times. The identical CDR3 is also encoded by other nucleotide sequences in the sample. The chain recombines TRBV28 with TRBJ1-4, with 7 bases identical to TRBD1. Per the germline V gene, CDR1 is MDHEN and CDR2 is SYDVKM. The junction had 4 bases not matched to a gene; V was cut back by 5 bases and J by 7 bases. This CDR3 comprises 13 residues. CDR3 loop: CASSDREGEKLFF. CDR3 in DNA: TGTGCCAGCAGTGACAGGGAAGGTGAAAAACTGTTTTTT.

This clone was seen only a few times. The chain is built from TRBV5-1 and TRBJ1-3; weak D call: TRBD1 (5 bases). The V and J ends lost 0 bases and 3 bases respectively, with 10 bases between them. The CDR3 is 15 residues long. Looked up from germline, CDR1 is SGHRS and CDR2 is YFSETQ. As DNA, the CDR3 is TGCGCCAGCAGCTTGGTGGGGACTAGTGGAAACACCATATATTTT. Protein sequence: CASSLVGTSGNTIYF.

The CDR3 DNA is TGTGCCAGCAGCCGGAGGTGGGCAGGGACAGATGAGCAGTTCTTC. Amino acids: CASSRRWAGTDEQFF. V usage is TRBV5-6 and J usage is TRBJ2-1, with 7 bases lining up with TRBD1. This CDR3 is 15 amino acids long. Germline lookup yields CDR1 SGHDT and CDR2 YYEEEE. Losses at the gene ends were 4 bases for V and 8 bases for J; bases not matched to a gene: 12.

The V gene is TRBV2, the J gene TRBJ1-1; 10 bases are a match to TRBD1. The CDR3 length is 16 residues. V lost 3 bases, J lost 3 bases, and 7 bases stayed unmatched. CDR1 is SNHLY, CDR2 FYNNEI, per germline. The CDR3 region has the DNA TGTGCCAGCAGTGATTTAGGGACAGGGGTGGACACTGAAGCTTTCTTT. It specifies CASSDLGTGVDTEAFF.

The chain is built from TRBV7-2 and TRBJ2-5; D is perhaps TRBD1 or TRBD2 (5 bases each). The length of the CDR3 is 16 residues. Germline V gene data show CDR1 as SGHTA and CDR2 as FQGNSA. V was pared by 1 base and J by 4 bases, with 16 bases between. CDR3 DNA sequence: TGTGCCAGCAGCTTAGGAGGCAGTTCGGGGCGAGAGACCCAGTACTTC. This encodes CASSLGGSSGRETQYF.